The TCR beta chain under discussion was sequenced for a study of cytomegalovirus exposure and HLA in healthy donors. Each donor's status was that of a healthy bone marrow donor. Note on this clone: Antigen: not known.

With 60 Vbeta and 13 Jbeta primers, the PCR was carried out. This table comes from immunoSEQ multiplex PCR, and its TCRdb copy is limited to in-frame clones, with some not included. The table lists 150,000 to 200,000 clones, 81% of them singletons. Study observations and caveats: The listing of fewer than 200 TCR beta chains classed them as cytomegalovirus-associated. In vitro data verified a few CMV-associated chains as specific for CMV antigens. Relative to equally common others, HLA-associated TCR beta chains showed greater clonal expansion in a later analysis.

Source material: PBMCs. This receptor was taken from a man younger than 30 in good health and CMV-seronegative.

In nucleotides, the CDR3 is TGTGCCAGCAGTTATGGCCTGGGACAGCAAGAGACCCAGTACTTC. This sequence encodes CASSYGLGQQETQYF. The rearrangement links TRBV6-5 to TRBJ2-5; 7 nucleotides align to TRBD1. CDR1 MNHEY and CDR2 SVGAGI come from the germline V gene. The CDR3 is 15 amino acids. V lost 3 bases and J lost 2; bases outside the gene matches: 6.